A single sample is the source of the 18 T cell receptor beta chains below, sequenced in a study of blood T cell repertoires in COVID-19. Clones were read by immunoSEQ multiplex PCR, and TCRdb kept only the in-frame ones, dropping some. The table shows 55,000 to 65,000 clones, with roughly 90% occurring only once. Sequenced material: peripheral blood. Receptors originate from a human donor with acute or convalescent COVID-19. The donor label of this sample is uncertain.

This sequence joins TRBV20-1 and TRBJ2-3; 8 bases fit TRBD2. The V gene end was trimmed by 3 bases and the J gene end by 3 bases; junction bases not matched to a gene: 11. CDR3 size: 16 residues. Looked up from germline, CDR1 is DFQATT and CDR2 is SNEGSKA (reference sequence). CDR3 sequence reads: CSASSQGGGTTDTQYF. The CDR3 nucleotides read TGCAGTGCTAGTAGTCAAGGCGGGGGGACTACAGATACGCAGTATTTT.

The rearrangement uses TRBV18 and TRBJ2-1; possibly TRBD1 for D (7 bases). Germline V CDR1 and CDR2: KGHSH, LQKENI. The CDR3 contains 12 residues. V was shortened by 3 bases and J by 10 bases, with 10 bases between the two germline ends. The CDR3 reads CASSPGGQEQFF. The CDR3 DNA sequence: TGTGCCAGCTCACCGGGGGGACAGGAGCAGTTCTTC. Full variable domain (missing parts from reference TRBV18 and TRBJ2-1): NAGVMQNPRHLVRRRGQEARLRCSPMKGHSHVYWYRQLPEEGLKFMVYLQKENIIDESGMPKERFSAEFPKEGPSILRIQQVVRGDSAAYFCASSPGGQEQFFGPGTRLTVL.

This rearrangement joins TRBV27 to TRBJ2-1; the match to TRBD2 covers 9 bases. The trim removed 3 bases at V and 4 bases at J, leaving 7 bases unmatched. CDR1 and CDR2 from the germline V gene are MNHEY and SMNVEV (reference sequence). The CDR3 length is 16 residues. CDR3 in DNA: TGTGCCAGCAGTTTGCGCGGGAGGGAATCGTACAATGAGCAGTTCTTC. This translates into CASSLRGRESYNEQFF.

This clone was counted once. The CDR3 region is CASSDPVDRDSNQPQHF. DNA for the CDR3: TGTGCCAGCAGTGACCCCGTCGACAGGGATAGCAATCAGCCCCAGCATTTT. The rearrangement links TRBV6-4 to TRBJ1-5, with 7 bases that match TRBD1. The CDR3 spans 17 residues. The junction had 7 bases not matched to a gene; V was cut back by 2 bases and J by 0 bases. Per the germline V gene, CDR1 is MRHNA and CDR2 is SNTAGT.

Only one count was recorded for this clone. The genes are TRBV27 and TRBJ2-7; D perhaps matches TRBD2 (6 bases). The germline CDR1 and CDR2 sequences are MNHEY and SMNVEV (reference sequence). With 5 bases removed from V and 3 bases from J, the gap between germline ends came to 23 bases. The CDR3 has 17 residues. CDR3 coding DNA: TGTGCCAGCAGTGCTCCCTGGGGCGCGCGGGGCGTCTACGAGCAGTACGTC. Translating gives CASSAPWGARGVYEQYV.

This chain connects TRBV7-4 to TRBJ1-5, with a possible D match to TRBD1 (5 bases). V gave up 5 bases and J gave up 1 base, with 12 bases separating them. This CDR3 has 15 residues. The germline CDR1 and CDR2 sequences are SGHVT and SQSDAQ. The CDR3 DNA follows: TGTGCCAGCAGCAAAGAGGAGGGGAGCAATCAGCCCCAGCATTTT. It translates to CASSKEEGSNQPQHF.

Only one count was recorded for this clone. The chain recombines TRBV5-1 with TRBJ2-7, with 7 positions matching TRBD1. The ends lost 3 bases at V and 4 bases at J; junction bases unmatched: 13. Germline V CDR1 and CDR2: SGHRS, YFSETQ. There are 16 residues in the CDR3. CDR3 region: CASSWPKQGQTYEQYF. The CDR3 DNA is TGCGCCAGCAGCTGGCCGAAACAGGGGCAGACGTACGAGCAGTACTTC.

The rearrangement links TRBV24-1 to TRBJ2-3, with D possibly TRBD2 on 9 matching bases. The CDR3 length is 24 residues. Trimming left V 1 base short and J 0 bases short, with 34 bases between. Germline V gene lookup returns CDR1 KGHDR and CDR2 SFDVKD. DNA for the CDR3: TGTGCCACCAGTGATTTTGGCGGCAGGGTCAGCGGGAGGACAGGGAGTAGGAGCACAGATACGCAGTATTTT. Translating gives CATSDFGGRVSGRTGSRSTDTQYF.

V and J are TRBV30 and TRBJ1-4, with D unresolved. The CDR3 contains 12 residues. Deletions cut 0 bases from V and 7 bases from J, with 6 bases between. Germline CDR1 reads GTSNPN; CDR2 reads SVGIG (reference sequence). This CDR3 reads CAWSVPGEKLFF. CDR3 nucleotide sequence: TGTGCCTGGAGTGTTCCCGGTGAAAAACTGTTTTTT.

CDR3 in amino acids: CASSRNSAGQVIYGYTF. In DNA form, the CDR3 reads TGTGCCAGCAGCCGGAATTCGGCGGGGCAGGTGATCTATGGCTACACCTTC. The chain combines TRBV5-5 with TRBJ1-2, with D possibly TRBD1 on 5 matching bases. Between the trimmed V and J ends, which lost 4 bases and 4 bases, there was a span of 23 bases. In germline, CDR1 is SGHKS, CDR2 YYEKEE (reference sequence). This CDR3 contains 17 residues. The complete variable domain, with remaining parts taken from reference TRBV5-5 and TRBJ1-2, reads DAGVTQSPTHLIKTRGQQVTLRCSPISGHKSVSWYQQVLGQGPQFIFQYYEKEERGRGNFPDRFSARQFPNYSSELNVNALLLGDSALYLCASSRNSAGQVIYGYTFGSGTRLTVV.

The chain uses TRBV7-9 and TRBJ1-6; no reliable D call. The length of the CDR3 is 14 residues. Trimming removed 3 bases from V and 6 bases from J, with 9 bases in between. Germline-derived CDR1 and CDR2 are SEHNR and FQNEAQ (reference sequence). CDR3 nucleotide sequence: TGTGCCAGCAGCTTCCCCGAGGGTAATTCACCCCTCCACTTT. Translated, it gives CASSFPEGNSPLHF.

The J gene is TRBJ2-5, the V gene TRBV5-1, with D perhaps matching TRBD2 (6 bases). V gave up 4 bases and J gave up 1 base, with 11 bases separating them. The CDR3 spans 14 residues. The V gene's germline CDR1 is SGHRS and CDR2 YFSETQ. CDR3 DNA sequence: TGCGCCAGCAGCACCGGGACTCCCCAAGAGACCCAGTACTTC. It specifies CASSTGTPQETQYF.

The chain links TRBV7-6 to TRBJ2-3, with 14 bases that match TRBD2. This CDR3 comprises 17 residues. After removal of 4 bases from V and 3 bases from J, the junction contained 6 bases not matched to a gene. Germline CDR1 reads SGHVS; CDR2 reads FNYEAQ. This CDR3 is CASSSGLAGVGTDTQYF. In DNA, the CDR3 is TGTGCCAGCAGCTCGGGACTAGCGGGAGTTGGAACAGATACGCAGTATTTT. Using reference TRBV7-6 and TRBJ2-3 for the parts outside the CDR3, the full variable domain is GAGVSQSPRYKVTKRGQDVALRCDPISGHVSLYWYRQALGQGPEFLTYFNYEAQQDKSGLPNDRFSAERPEGSISTLTIQRTEQRDSAMYRCASSSGLAGVGTDTQYFGPGTRLTVL.

The V and J genes are TRBV28 and TRBJ2-5, with D possibly matching TRBD1 (5 bases). The CDR3 spans 14 residues. V was cut by 3 bases and J by 4 bases, with 12 bases left in between. The germline CDR1 and CDR2 sequences are MDHEN and SYDVKM. This CDR3 reads CASSLVGVGETQYF. The CDR3 DNA is TGTGCCAGCAGTTTGGTAGGGGTCGGAGAGACCCAGTACTTC. The entire variable domain, with the rest obtained from reference TRBV28 and TRBJ2-5, is as follows: DVKVTQSSRYLVKRTGEKVFLECVQDMDHENMFWYRQDPGLGLRLIYFSYDVKMKEKGDIPEGYSVSREKKERFSLILESASTNQTSMYLCASSLVGVGETQYFGPGTRLLVL.

The rearrangement links TRBV14 to TRBJ1-1; D not resolved. V lost 2 bases and J 5 bases, leaving 9 bases between the germline ends. The CDR3 length is 13 residues. CDR1 is SGHDN and CDR2 is FVKESK in the germline V gene. CDR3 loop: CASSQSLWTEAFF. The CDR3 nucleotides are TGTGCCAGCAGCCAAAGCCTGTGGACTGAAGCTTTCTTT. Complete variable domain (other parts from reference TRBV14 and TRBJ1-1): EAGVTQFPSHSVIEKGQTVTLRCDPISGHDNLYWYRRVMGKEIKFLLHFVKESKQDESGMPNNRFLAERTGGTYSTLKVQPAELEDSGVYFCASSQSLWTEAFFGQGTRLTVV.

The CDR3 reads CASSEAPLAPKCYEQYV. The CDR3 DNA is TGTGCCAGCAGCGAAGCTCCCCTAGCCCCAAAGTGCTACGAGCAGTACGTC. The chain links TRBV9 to TRBJ2-7, with D perhaps TRBD2 (5 bases). This CDR3 is built from 17 residues. V was cut by 3 bases and J by 3 bases, with 22 bases left in between. The germline V gene encodes CDR1 SGDLS and CDR2 YYNGEE.

The chain links TRBV7-7 to TRBJ2-1; 8 nucleotides agree with TRBD2. Germline assignment: CDR1 SSHAT and CDR2 FNYEAQ (reference sequence). The CDR3 covers 17 residues. The ends lost 0 bases at V and 7 bases at J; junction bases unmatched: 11. The CDR3 DNA is TGTGCCAGCAGCTTAGCGCGCGGGGGGCTAACCTCTAATGAGCAGTTCTTC. Translated, it gives CASSLARGGLTSNEQFF.

This clone was detected only once. V gene TRBV18 combines with J gene TRBJ1-5; perhaps TRBD1 as D (6 bases). The CDR3 covers 15 residues. The V and J ends lost 3 bases and 2 bases respectively, with 11 bases between them. Germline values: CDR1 KGHSH, CDR2 LQKENI. CDR3 DNA: TGTGCCAGCTCACCCGGCAGGGGCGGCAATCAGCCCCAGCATTTT. Its protein product is CASSPGRGGNQPQHF.